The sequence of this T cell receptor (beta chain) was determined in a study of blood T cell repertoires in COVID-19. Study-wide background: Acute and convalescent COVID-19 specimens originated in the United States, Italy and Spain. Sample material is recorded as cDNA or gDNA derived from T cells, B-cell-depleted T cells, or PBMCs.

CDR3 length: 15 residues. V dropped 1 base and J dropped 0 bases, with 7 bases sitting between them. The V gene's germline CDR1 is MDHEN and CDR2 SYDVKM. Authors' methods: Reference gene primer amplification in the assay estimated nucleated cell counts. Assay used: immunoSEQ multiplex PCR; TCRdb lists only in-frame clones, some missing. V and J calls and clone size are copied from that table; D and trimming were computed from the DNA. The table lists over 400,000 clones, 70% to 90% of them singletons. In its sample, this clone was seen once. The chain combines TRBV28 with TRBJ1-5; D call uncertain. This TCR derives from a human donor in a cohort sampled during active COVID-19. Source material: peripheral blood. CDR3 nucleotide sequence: TGTGCCAGCAGTTTATCGACACTTAGCAATCAGCCCCAGCATTTT. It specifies CASSLSTLSNQPQHF.